The rows below give T cell receptor beta chains drawn from one sample of a study of T cell changes during pregnancy in multiple sclerosis. Assay used: immunoSEQ multiplex PCR; TCRdb lists only in-frame clones, some missing. This sample has about 70,000 clones; roughly 92% occur once, and the top ten carry approximately 2%. The sequencing here drew on peripheral blood, taken in the second trimester of pregnancy. These receptor sequences come from a female donor in good health, enrolled as a control in a pregnancy study. Both conserved end residues are part of each CDR3. D genes are given only for firm matches. Part of the rows lack a size; the others show once, few, many or a class for expanded clones.

cdr3_aa	cdr3_nt	cdr3_length	clone_size	v_call	j_call	d_call
CASSVDWGGQGEQYF	TGTGCCAGCAGCGTAGACTGGGGGGGACAGGGCGAGCAGTACTTC	15	.	TRBV7-9	TRBJ2-7	TRBD1
CASSFRYLDQPQHF	TGTGCCAGCAGCTTCAGGTACCTCGATCAGCCCCAGCATTTT	14	.	TRBV5-6	TRBJ1-5	.
CASSLNPQGRGYGYTF	TGTGCCAGCAGCTTAAACCCCCAGGGGAGGGGGTATGGCTACACCTTC	16	.	TRBV7-9	TRBJ1-2	.
CASRATGSNQPQHF	TGTGCCAGCAGAGCGACAGGGAGCAATCAGCCCCAGCATTTT	14	.	TRBV6-5	TRBJ1-5	TRBD1
CASSIVEVGVNGYTF	TGTGCCAGTAGTATAGTAGAGGTCGGGGTAAATGGCTACACCTTC	15	.	TRBV19	TRBJ1-2	.
CATSTPGTGRGEKLFF	TGTGCCACCAGCACACCCGGGACAGGTCGGGGGGAAAAACTGTTTTTT	16	.	TRBV15	TRBJ1-4	TRBD1
CASRRRSGGALSYNEQFF	TGCGCCAGCAGACGGCGCAGCGGGGGGGCCCTCTCCTACAATGAGCAGTTCTTC	18	.	TRBV5-1	TRBJ2-1	TRBD2
CASSITMDRAEAFF	TGTGCCAGTAGTATAACGATGGACAGGGCAGAAGCTTTCTTT	14	.	TRBV19	TRBJ1-1	TRBD1
CASRQWGNNEQFF	TGTGCCAGCCGACAGTGGGGCAACAATGAGCAGTTCTTC	13	.	TRBV6-5	TRBJ2-1	.
CASSPKGGQETQYF	TGCGCCAGCAGTCCGAAGGGAGGGCAAGAGACCCAGTACTTC	14	.	TRBV23-1	TRBJ2-5	TRBD2
CATGSSPLHF	TGTGCCACCGGGTCTTCACCCCTCCACTTT	10	.	TRBV27	TRBJ1-6	.
CASSAQGAKNEKLFF	TGTGCCAGCAGCGCGCAGGGGGCCAAGAATGAAAAACTGTTTTTT	15	.	TRBV9	TRBJ1-4	TRBD1
CASSVVDSGLDQPQHF	TGTGCCAGCAGCGTAGTCGACTCTGGACTCGATCAGCCCCAGCATTTT	16	.	TRBV9	TRBJ1-5	.
CASSLMSLSTQYF	TGTGCCAGCAGCTTAATGTCCCTCAGTACGCAGTATTTT	13	.	TRBV7-3	TRBJ2-3	.
CASSPRQGNYEQYF	TGTGCCAGCAGCCCTCGACAGGGCAACTACGAGCAGTACTTC	14	.	TRBV7-2	TRBJ2-7	TRBD1
CASSLAKQGRNQPQHF	TGTGCCAGCAGCTTAGCGAAACAGGGGAGAAATCAGCCCCAGCATTTT	16	.	TRBV7-9	TRBJ1-5	TRBD1
CASSLAGAASDTQYF	TGTGCCAGCAGTCTAGCGGGGGCCGCGTCGGATACGCAGTATTTT	15	once	TRBV28	TRBJ2-3	TRBD2
CATSRRGRDEQFF	TGTGCCACCAGCCGCAGGGGGCGGGATGAGCAGTTCTTC	13	once	TRBV15	TRBJ2-1	TRBD1
CASSYIRTGGSYGYTF	TGTGCCAGCAGTTACATTAGGACAGGGGGCTCCTATGGCTACACCTTC	16	.	TRBV6-5	TRBJ1-2	TRBD1
CAWRNKGPEAFF	TGTGCCTGGAGAAACAAGGGGCCTGAAGCTTTCTTT	12	few	TRBV30	TRBJ1-1	.
CSVSTGGSYNEQFF	TGCAGCGTTTCGACAGGGGGAAGCTACAATGAGCAGTTCTTC	14	.	TRBV29-1	TRBJ2-1	TRBD1
CASSPRTGGGNTIYF	TGTGCCAGCAGTCCCCGTACAGGGGGAGGAAACACCATATATTTT	15	.	TRBV25-1	TRBJ1-3	TRBD1
CSVAGTGNNSPLHF	TGCAGCGTAGCGGGGACAGGGAACAATTCACCCCTCCACTTT	14	.	TRBV29-1	TRBJ1-6	TRBD1
CASSLGVPSGKFSYEQYF	TGTGCCAGCAGCTTAGGGGTCCCTAGCGGAAAGTTCTCCTACGAGCAGTACTTC	18	once	TRBV7-8	TRBJ2-7	TRBD2
CASSLSVESNQPQHF	TGTGCCAGCAGTTTATCGGTAGAGTCCAATCAGCCCCAGCATTTT	15	.	TRBV27	TRBJ1-5	.
CSVGQIYEQYF	TGCAGCGTTGGCCAGATCTACGAGCAGTACTTC	11	once	TRBV29-1	TRBJ2-7	.
CASSETRSEQYF	TGTGCCAGCAGCGAAACGAGGTCCGAGCAGTACTTC	12	.	TRBV11-2	TRBJ2-7	.
CASSFTGATEAFF	TGTGCCAGCAGCTTTACAGGGGCAACTGAAGCTTTCTTT	13	.	TRBV7-2	TRBJ1-1	TRBD1
CASRRQVGDTEAFF	TGTGCCAGCAGGAGACAGGTAGGGGACACTGAAGCTTTCTTT	14	.	TRBV6-5	TRBJ1-1	.
CASSERRGGQETQYF	TGTGCCAGCAGTGAAAGGCGGGGGGGCCAAGAGACCCAGTACTTC	15	.	TRBV2	TRBJ2-5	TRBD2
CASSPPGSTDTQYF	TGTGCCAGCAGCCCCCCGGGGTCCACAGATACGCAGTATTTT	14	.	TRBV7-2	TRBJ2-3	.
CSVGTPRGELIIQYF	TGCAGCGTTGGGACCCCCCGCGGGGAGTTGATCATTCAGTACTTC	15	.	TRBV29-1	TRBJ2-4	.
CASYRVANYGYTF	TGTGCCAGCTACAGGGTTGCTAACTATGGCTACACCTTC	13	.	TRBV28	TRBJ1-2	.
CASSPGTTDGYTF	TGTGCCAGCTCACCAGGGACAACCGATGGCTACACCTTC	13	.	TRBV18	TRBJ1-2	.
CASSLKQGADTEAFF	TGTGCCAGCAGCCTTAAACAGGGGGCGGACACTGAAGCTTTCTTT	15	.	TRBV9	TRBJ1-1	TRBD1
CASSLSGGTTYNEQFF	TGTGCCAGCAGCTTGAGCGGGGGGACAACCTACAATGAGCAGTTCTTC	16	.	TRBV7-2	TRBJ2-1	TRBD2
CASSFRQGGQPQHF	TGTGCCAGCAGCTTCCGGCAGGGGGGACAGCCCCAGCATTTT	14	.	TRBV27	TRBJ1-5	TRBD1
CASSQGGPPRYGYTF	TGTGCCAGCAGCCAAGGCGGCCCCCCGAGGTATGGCTACACCTTC	15	.	TRBV4-2	TRBJ1-2	.
CASSLAGLAGNTGELFF	TGTGCCAGCAGCTTGGCCGGACTCGCGGGGAACACCGGGGAGCTGTTTTTT	17	.	TRBV5-5	TRBJ2-2	.
CATSRDLGGRSPLHF	TGTGCCACCAGCAGAGATTTGGGGGGTAGATCACCCCTCCACTTT	15	.	TRBV15	TRBJ1-6	.
CASSEETLRGAFF	TGTGCCAGCAGTGAGGAGACTCTCCGCGGAGCTTTCTTT	13	.	TRBV2	TRBJ1-1	.
CASWDRVSGNTIYF	TGTGCCAGCTGGGACAGGGTTTCAGGAAACACCATATATTTT	14	.	TRBV6-1	TRBJ1-3	TRBD1
CATLTRGEQYF	TGTGCCACCCTAACCAGGGGCGAGCAGTACTTC	11	.	TRBV28	TRBJ2-7	.
CASSTPGHNYEQYF	TGTGCCAGCAGTACGCCGGGACATAACTACGAGCAGTACTTC	14	.	TRBV6-6	TRBJ2-7	.
CASSANAGSTEAFF	TGTGCCAGCAGCGCTAACGCGGGGAGCACTGAAGCTTTCTTT	14	once	TRBV9	TRBJ1-1	.
CSVGQGTQPQHF	TGCAGCGTGGGACAGGGTACTCAGCCCCAGCATTTT	12	.	TRBV29-1	TRBJ1-5	TRBD1
CASSSSTGPYNEQFF	TGTGCCAGCAGCTCCTCGACAGGGCCCTACAATGAGCAGTTCTTC	15	.	TRBV7-2	TRBJ2-1	TRBD1
CASSPTGNTEAFF	TGTGCCAGCTCACCGACAGGGAACACTGAAGCTTTCTTT	13	.	TRBV18	TRBJ1-1	.
CASSRPGISGNTIYF	TGTGCCAGCAGCCGACCAGGGATCTCTGGAAACACCATATATTTT	15	.	TRBV9	TRBJ1-3	.
CASSPGTYNEQFF	TGCGCCAGCAGCCCCGGGACATACAATGAGCAGTTCTTC	13	.	TRBV5-1	TRBJ2-1	.
CASTPRQGDGSPLHF	TGTGCCAGCACCCCTCGTCAAGGGGATGGTTCACCCCTCCACTTT	15	.	TRBV11-2	TRBJ1-6	.
CASSLFSVAGQKKLFF	TGTGCCAGCAGCTTATTCTCGGTGGCAGGCCAGAAAAAGCTGTTTTTT	16	.	TRBV7-2	TRBJ2-2	.
CASSQGQVNMNTEAFF	TGCGCCAGCAGCCAGGGACAGGTAAACATGAACACTGAAGCTTTCTTT	16	.	TRBV4-1	TRBJ1-1	TRBD1
CASSQEGANGQKLFF	TGCGCCAGCAGCCAAGAGGGGGCTAATGGTCAAAAACTGTTTTTT	15	.	TRBV4-1	TRBJ1-4	.
CASFEGGTRSYEQYF	TGTGCCAGTTTCGAGGGTGGGACAAGATCCTACGAGCAGTACTTC	15	.	TRBV6-6	TRBJ2-7	.
CASKGAGQDGELFF	TGTGCCAGCAAAGGGGCAGGGCAGGACGGGGAGCTGTTTTTT	14	.	TRBV4-2	TRBJ2-2	.
CASSLGQGAYEQYF	TGTGCCAGCAGCTTGGGACAGGGGGCTTACGAGCAGTACTTC	14	once	TRBV5-6	TRBJ2-7	TRBD1
CASSLDSTDTQYF	TGTGCCAGCAGCTTAGATAGTACAGATACGCAGTATTTT	13	.	TRBV11-3	TRBJ2-3	.
CAITQGIWQPQHF	TGTGCCATTACACAGGGGATATGGCAGCCCCAGCATTTT	13	few	TRBV28	TRBJ1-5	TRBD1
CASSDTGFTEAFF	TGTGCCAGCAGTGACACGGGGTTCACTGAAGCTTTCTTT	13	.	TRBV2	TRBJ1-1	.